These 20 T cell receptor beta chains originate from one sample sequenced in a study of CD8 T cells in ankylosing spondylitis. TCRdb called the 5' RACE reads again in MiXCR, with one record for every CDR3 protein. The table includes more than 250,000 distinct CDR3 sequences, about 9.9% detected once. The source material was blood, either unsorted or a sorted T cell fraction (not recorded which). All receptors derive from a female donor with ankylosing spondylitis or in good health (not recorded which).

The J gene is TRBJ2-5, the V gene TRBV20-1, with 10 bases that match TRBD2. CDR1 and CDR2 from the germline V gene are DFQATT and SNEGSKA (reference sequence). CDR3 length: 18 amino acids. V was clipped by 3 bases and J by 2 bases; unmatched bases: 15. The CDR3 sequence is CSARGPSGGVFGQETQYF. In DNA form, the CDR3 reads TGCAGTGCTAGGGGTCCAAGCGGGGGGGTTTTCGGGCAAGAGACCCAGTACTTC.

This clonotype was counted many times. The chain couples TRBV20-1 to TRBJ1-2; D not resolved. This CDR3 is 12 amino acids long. Germline V gives CDR1 DFQATT, CDR2 SNEGSKA (reference sequence). Between the trimmed V and J ends, which lost 7 bases and 8 bases, there was a span of 17 bases. Here the CDR3 DNA reads TGCAGTGTGTCGGACCGTCTTACGGGCTACACCTTC. Translation: CSVSDRLTGYTF.

This clonotype was detected a few times. V gene TRBV12-3 or TRBV12-4 combines with J gene TRBJ2-1, with 10 bases lining up with TRBD2. V was pared by 6 bases and J by 7 bases, with 12 bases of the junction left unmatched. There are 16 residues in the CDR3. The CDR3 nucleotides are TGTGCCAGCAGCTCACCAGCGGGAGGGCCGGGGAATGAGCAGTTCTTC. Protein: CASSSPAGGPGNEQFF.

This clonotype was counted at least ten times. This rearrangement joins TRBV10-3 to TRBJ2-7; 7 bases are a match to TRBD1. Germline values: CDR1 ENHRY, CDR2 SYGVKD. The CDR3 totals 11 residues. V gave up 9 bases and J gave up 5 bases; unmatched junction bases: 4. The CDR3 DNA is TGTGCCATTTTGACAGGGAACGAGCAGTACTTC. Its translation is CAILTGNEQYF.

This clonotype has just a few counts. V gene TRBV5-1 combines with J gene TRBJ2-2; D tentatively reads TRBD1 or TRBD2 (5 bases each). V lost 4 bases and J 7 bases, leaving 23 bases between the germline ends. The CDR3 length is 17 residues. Germline V gene lookup returns CDR1 SGHRS and CDR2 YFSETQ. The CDR3 nucleotides read TGCGCCAGCAGCCCCGGACGGACATCCGACTACAGCGGGGAGCTGTTTTTT. Protein product: CASSPGRTSDYSGELFF.

This clonotype showed up just a few times. This rearrangement joins TRBV7-2 to TRBJ2-7; 7 nucleotides match TRBD2. The germline CDR1 and CDR2 sequences are SGHTA and FQGNSA. J gave up 4 bases and V 5 bases, and 14 bases lay outside the gene matches. The length of the CDR3 is 16 residues. In nucleotides, the CDR3 is TGTGCCAGCAGCCCGTATGCAACTAGCGAAGGATACGAGCAGTACTTC. It specifies CASSPYATSEGYEQYF.

This clonotype has at least ten counts. J is TRBJ2-3 and V is TRBV20-1; D is uncertain. V lost 3 bases to trimming and J lost 5 bases, with 9 bases between them. Germline V gene data show CDR1 as DFQATT and CDR2 as SNEGSKA (reference sequence). CDR3 length: 12 residues. CDR3: CSARTERDTQYF. The CDR3 region has the DNA TGCAGTGCTAGGACGGAACGAGATACGCAGTATTTT.

The V call is TRBV20-1, the J call TRBJ2-7; 8 bases line up with TRBD1. Per germline, CDR1 DFQATT and CDR2 SNEGSKA (reference sequence). The CDR3 totals 16 residues. Trimming took 2 bases from V and 3 from J; bases not matched to a gene: 12. CDR3 coding DNA: TGCAGTGCTAGAAGACCGGACAGGGAAAGCGGCTACGAGCAGTACTTC. Amino acids: CSARRPDRESGYEQYF.

This clonotype was observed many times. This chain links TRBV14 with TRBJ2-4, with 9 bases matching TRBD1. Germline V CDR1 and CDR2: SGHDN, FVKESK. The CDR3 is made up of 18 amino acids. J gave up 1 base and V 4 bases, and 11 bases lay outside the gene matches. This CDR3 reads CASSPLDRGLRAKNIQYF. The CDR3 region has the DNA TGTGCCAGCAGCCCCCTGGACAGGGGACTACGGGCCAAAAACATTCAGTACTTC.

In its sample, this clonotype was seen many times. The chain recombines TRBV7-9 with TRBJ2-1, with D perhaps TRBD1 (5 bases). This CDR3 comprises 14 residues. V was cut by 5 bases and J by 9 bases, with 17 bases left in between. Germline CDR1 reads SEHNR; CDR2 reads FQNEAQ (reference sequence). The CDR3 loop reads CASSPPTVTGEQFF. Written as DNA, the CDR3 is TGTGCCAGCAGCCCTCCGACAGTCACCGGTGAGCAGTTCTTC.

In this sample, this clonotype turned up a few times. J is TRBJ2-5 and V is TRBV5-1; 10 bases align to TRBD2. CDR1 SGHRS and CDR2 YFSETQ come from the germline V gene. V lost 3 bases to trimming and J lost 4 bases; unmatched junction nucleotides: 6. The CDR3 contains 15 residues. The CDR3, as DNA: TGCGCCAGCAGCTGGACTAGCGGACCTTTAGAGACCCAGTACTTC. Translated, it gives CASSWTSGPLETQYF. The entire variable domain, with the rest obtained from reference TRBV5-1 and TRBJ2-5, is as follows: KAGVTQTPRYLIKTRGQQVTLSCSPISGHRSVSWYQQTPGQGLQFLFEYFSETQRNKGNFPGRFSGRQFSNSRSEMNVSTLELGDSALYLCASSWTSGPLETQYFGPGTRLLVL.

This clonotype appeared a few times. The CDR3 loop is CASSPGTGVNQPQHF. DNA of the CDR3: TGTGCCAGCAGCCCCGGGACAGGGGTCAATCAGCCCCAGCATTTT. J is TRBJ1-5 and V is TRBV7-2; 10 bases are a match to TRBD1. The CDR3 consists of 15 residues. Germline lookup yields CDR1 SGHTA and CDR2 FQGNSA. J gave up 3 bases and V 5 bases, and 4 bases lay outside the gene matches.

Comment on this clonotype: Possible read error: a much larger clone is one base away. The V call is TRBV5-5, the J call TRBJ1-2; no clear D. V was cut by 3 bases and J by 8 bases, with 14 bases left in between. The CDR3 contains 13 residues. Looked up from germline, CDR1 is SGHKS and CDR2 is YYEKEE (reference sequence). CDR3 nucleotides: TGTGCCAGCAGCTGGGCCGTGGGGAGCGGCTACACCTTC. Protein sequence: CASSWAVGSGYTF.

The sample holds many counts of this clonotype. In nucleotides, the CDR3 is TGCGCCAGCAGCAGCTTCTCTAGCCTCGACAATGAGCAGTTCTTC. It is translated as CASSSFSSLDNEQFF. This chain uses TRBV5-1 with TRBJ2-1, with a possible D match to TRBD2 (5 bases). CDR1 SGHRS and CDR2 YFSETQ come from the germline V gene. The CDR3 contains 15 residues. V lost 4 bases and J 5 bases, leaving 16 bases between the germline ends. The full variable domain, its missing parts supplied by reference TRBV5-1 and TRBJ2-1, is KAGVTQTPRYLIKTRGQQVTLSCSPISGHRSVSWYQQTPGQGLQFLFEYFSETQRNKGNFPGRFSGRQFSNSRSEMNVSTLELGDSALYLCASSSFSSLDNEQFFGPGTRLTVL.

There are a few counts of this clonotype. The rearrangement links TRBV5-1 to TRBJ1-5; tentatively, D is TRBD1 (5 bases). Trimming removed 3 bases at V and 9 bases at J, with 13 bases between. Germline CDR1 is SGHRS and CDR2 is YFSETQ. The CDR3 runs to 13 residues. Here the CDR3 reads CASSWDSLGPQHF. The CDR3 DNA follows: TGCGCCAGCAGCTGGGACTCCTTAGGGCCCCAGCATTTT.

This clonotype was seen ten or more times. The chain has TRBV4-1 and TRBJ2-1; 9 bases agree with TRBD1. Germline CDR1 reads MGHRA; CDR2 reads YSYEKL. Trimming cost V 1 base and J 8 bases; bases outside gene matches: 3. The CDR3 contains 14 residues. Written as DNA, the CDR3 is TGCGCCAGCAGCCAAGGTGGACAGGGGTATGAGCAGTTCTTC. It yields the protein CASSQGGQGYEQFF.

This clonotype was observed a single time. Germline and junction disagree at one end, which may indicate a read error. The chain recombines TRBV3-1 with TRBJ2-5; 9 bases are shared with TRBD2. CDR3 length equals 20 residues. Germline CDR1 reads LGHDT; CDR2 reads YNNKEL (reference sequence). CDR3 sequence: CASTQETGRAGGHDEGAQYF. The DNA of the CDR3 is TGTGCCAGCACCCAAGAAACCGGTCGAGCGGGGGGACACGATGAAGGGGCCCAGTACTTC.

This clonotype was recorded at least ten times. The chain carries TRBV5-1 and TRBJ2-5, with D uncertain. The V end was cut by 3 bases, the J end by 0 bases, with 15 bases between. This CDR3 is 16 amino acids long. Germline CDR1 reads SGHRS; CDR2 reads YFSETQ. CDR3 sequence reads: CASSSQNPVNQETQYF. As DNA, the CDR3 is TGCGCCAGCAGCTCTCAAAACCCGGTAAACCAAGAGACCCAGTACTTC.

This clonotype has a count of ten or more. The chain uses TRBV9 and TRBJ1-1; no clear D. The CDR3 spans 16 residues. Germline V gene lookup returns CDR1 SGDLS and CDR2 YYNGEE. The V and J ends lost 4 bases and 5 bases respectively, with 21 bases between them. This CDR3 is CASSPQNLERRTEAFF. CDR3 bases: TGTGCCAGCAGCCCCCAAAATCTGGAAAGAAGGACTGAAGCTTTCTTT.

This clonotype was seen a few times. The chain has TRBV14 and TRBJ2-1, with D possibly called TRBD1 or TRBD2 (5 bases each). Germline V gives CDR1 SGHDN, CDR2 FVKESK. The CDR3 length is 16 residues. Trimming left V 4 bases short and J 6 bases short, with 19 bases between. CDR3 sequence: CASSPMGRADANEQFF. The DNA for the CDR3 is TGTGCCAGCAGCCCGATGGGACGCGCCGACGCCAATGAGCAGTTCTTC.